The 28 T cell receptor beta chains listed next were all sequenced from one sample in a study of cytomegalovirus exposure and HLA in healthy donors. Vbeta (60) and Jbeta (13) primers were used in the PCR. TCRdb keeps only in-frame clones here, not all; method: immunoSEQ multiplex PCR. The sample has about 81,000 clones, around four fifths seen once. The sequenced sample consisted of PBMCs. These receptors originate from a man aged 50 to 60 in good health and CMV-seropositive.

This clone was counted only a few times. The chain links TRBV6-1 to TRBJ2-7; 7 bases align to TRBD1. Trimming cost V 8 bases and J 2 bases; bases outside gene matches: 9. The germline gives CDR1 MNHNS, CDR2 SASEGT. This CDR3 has 14 amino acids. This chain's CDR3 is CASLKGGGTYEQYF. The CDR3 DNA follows: TGTGCCAGCCTAAAAGGGGGCGGCACCTACGAGCAGTACTTC.

This sequence joins TRBV5-4 and TRBJ2-3; possible D gene TRBD2, 5 bases. Trimming took 4 bases from V and 0 from J, leaving 6 bases between them. Germline lookup yields CDR1 SGHNT and CDR2 YYREEE (reference sequence). CDR3 length: 13 residues. The CDR3 sequence: CASSGLSTDTQYF. The CDR3 DNA reads as TGTGCCAGCAGCGGACTTAGCACAGATACGCAGTATTTT. The entire variable domain, with the rest obtained from reference TRBV5-4 and TRBJ2-3, is as follows: ETGVTQSPTHLIKTRGQQVTLRCSSQSGHNTVSWYQQALGQGPQFIFQYYREEENGRGNFPPRFSGLQFPNYSSELNVNALELDDSALYLCASSGLSTDTQYFGPGTRLTVL.

The chain links TRBV7-3 to TRBJ2-1; TRBD2 is a possible D gene (7 bases). Trimming removed 5 bases at V and 6 bases at J, with 17 bases between. Germline CDR1 is SGHTA and CDR2 is FQGTGA. This CDR3 has 15 residues. CDR3 DNA sequence: TGTGCCAGCAGCCTGGGGGGGCCCGTAGGCAATGAGCAGTTCTTC. Its translation is CASSLGGPVGNEQFF.

V is TRBV5-1 and J is TRBJ2-2; 7 bases match TRBD1. Germline CDR1 and CDR2: SGHRS and YFSETQ. Losses at the gene ends were 4 bases for V and 6 bases for J; bases not matched to a gene: 12. This CDR3 spans 16 amino acids. CDR3 amino acids: CASSIRQGGSAGELFF. The CDR3 coding sequence is TGCGCCAGCAGCATCCGACAGGGTGGGTCGGCCGGGGAGCTGTTTTTT.

CDR3 sequence (DNA): TGTGCTAGTGGTTTGGCGGGGAGGGAGACCCAGTACTTC. Amino acid sequence: CASGLAGRETQYF. The genes are TRBV12-5 and TRBJ2-5; D is perhaps TRBD2 (6 bases). Germline CDR1 is LGHNT and CDR2 is FRNRAP. The CDR3 loop spans 13 amino acids. Trimming shortened V by 1 base and J by 5 bases, and 8 bases separated the two germline ends.

The gene calls are TRBV19 and TRBJ2-1; 8 nucleotides align to TRBD2. The ends lost 5 bases at V and 4 bases at J; junction bases unmatched: 7. CDR3 length equals 15 residues. CDR1 is LNHDA and CDR2 is SQIVND in the germline V gene (reference sequence). This CDR3 is CASSVGLASYNEQFF. Written as DNA, the CDR3 is TGTGCCAGTAGTGTAGGACTAGCCTCTTACAATGAGCAGTTCTTC.

V gene TRBV5-1 combines with J gene TRBJ2-3, with TRBD2 matching over 9 bases. V shed 2 bases and J 4 bases; nucleotides not matched to a gene: 5. CDR3 length equals 15 residues. CDR1 is SGHRS and CDR2 is YFSETQ in the germline V gene. The CDR3: CASSLPGLASDTQYF. For the CDR3, the DNA is TGCGCCAGCAGCTTACCGGGACTAGCATCAGATACGCAGTATTTT.

The V and J genes are TRBV5-1 and TRBJ2-3, with 10 bases matching TRBD2. CDR1 is SGHRS and CDR2 is YFSETQ in the germline V gene. The V segment lost 4 bases and the J segment 4 bases; nucleotides outside the gene matches: 9. The CDR3 spans 16 residues. This chain's CDR3 is CASSLQAAGGADTQYF. CDR3 in DNA: TGCGCCAGCAGCCTCCAGGCAGCGGGAGGGGCAGATACGCAGTATTTT. The entire variable domain, with the rest obtained from reference TRBV5-1 and TRBJ2-3, is as follows: KAGVTQTPRYLIKTRGQQVTLSCSPISGHRSVSWYQQTPGQGLQFLFEYFSETQRNKGNFPGRFSGRQFSNSRSEMNVSTLELGDSALYLCASSLQAAGGADTQYFGPGTRLTVL.

The chain joins TRBV5-4 to TRBJ2-3, with unresolved D. The CDR3 runs to 15 residues. Trimming removed 4 bases at V and 0 bases at J, with 12 bases between. Germline V CDR1 and CDR2: SGHNT, YYREEE (reference sequence). The CDR3 nucleotides read TGTGCCAGCAGCCAAGGTACAGCTAGCACAGATACGCAGTATTTT. Translating it yields CASSQGTASTDTQYF. The whole variable domain, remainder taken from reference TRBV5-4 and TRBJ2-3, is ETGVTQSPTHLIKTRGQQVTLRCSSQSGHNTVSWYQQALGQGPQFIFQYYREEENGRGNFPPRFSGLQFPNYSSELNVNALELDDSALYLCASSQGTASTDTQYFGPGTRLTVL.

The chain carries TRBV30 and TRBJ1-1, with a tentative D call TRBD1 (6 bases). Trimming removed 4 bases at V and 0 bases at J, with 21 bases between. The germline V gene encodes CDR1 GTSNPN and CDR2 SVGIG (reference sequence). CDR3 size: 17 residues. CDR3 loop: CAWTSLDSFYMNTEAFF. The CDR3, as DNA: TGTGCCTGGACCTCTTTGGACAGTTTTTATATGAACACTGAAGCTTTCTTT. The full variable domain, with the rest looked up from reference TRBV30 and TRBJ1-1, is SQTIHQWPATLVQPVGSPLSLECTVEGTSNPNLYWYRQAAGRGLQLLFYSVGIGQISSEVPQNLSASRPQDRQFILSSKKLLLSDSGFYLCAWTSLDSFYMNTEAFFGQGTRLTVV.

This chain connects TRBV9 to TRBJ1-4; weak D call: TRBD1 (5 bases). The CDR3 runs to 14 residues. V was shortened by 2 bases and J by 4 bases, with 9 bases between the two germline ends. The germline CDR1 and CDR2 sequences are SGDLS and YYNGEE. The chain's CDR3 is CASSVDSYNEKLFF. The CDR3 nucleotides read TGTGCCAGCAGCGTCGACAGTTATAATGAAAAACTGTTTTTT.

The CDR3, as DNA: TGTGCCAGCAGCCAAGGCGGGACAGGGGGCGAATATGGCTACACCTTC. This codes for CASSQGGTGGEYGYTF. This rearrangement joins TRBV14 to TRBJ1-2; 12 positions match TRBD1. Germline V lookup: CDR1 SGHDN, CDR2 FVKESK. This CDR3 spans 16 amino acids. With 1 base clipped from V and 5 bases from J, the junction kept 5 bases outside the gene matches.

The rearrangement joins TRBV7-2 to TRBJ1-1, with a weak D call TRBD1 (6 bases). The CDR3 totals 14 residues. Germline V gives CDR1 SGHTA, CDR2 FQGNSA. V gave up 11 bases and J gave up 0 bases, with 16 bases separating them. The CDR3 spells CALPRGQMNTEAFF. CDR3 coding DNA: TGTGCCTTACCGCGTGGACAGATGAACACTGAAGCTTTCTTT.

The chain links TRBV14 to TRBJ1-1; D not certain. CDR1 and CDR2 from the germline V gene are SGHDN and FVKESK. This CDR3 has 13 amino acids. V gave up 1 base and J gave up 1 base, with 4 bases separating them. CDR3 DNA: TGTGCCAGCAGCCAAGCGGGGAACACTGAAGCTTTCTTT. Its translation is CASSQAGNTEAFF.

The CDR3 here is CASTQRAGDNEQFF. Here the CDR3 DNA reads TGCGCCAGCACCCAAAGGGCGGGTGACAATGAGCAGTTCTTC. The chain links TRBV5-1 to TRBJ2-1; D is perhaps TRBD2 (5 bases). Germline loops: CDR1 SGHRS, CDR2 YFSETQ. Trimming took 6 bases from V and 5 from J, leaving 15 bases between them. The CDR3 has 14 residues.

The chain is built from TRBV2 and TRBJ1-2; D unresolved. CDR1 and CDR2 (germline): SNHLY, FYNNEI. The CDR3 covers 15 residues. The V end was cut by 4 bases, the J end by 0 bases, with 12 bases between. DNA of the CDR3: TGTGCCAGCAGTGGGGAGTCAGGTACTAACTATGGCTACACCTTC. Protein: CASSGESGTNYGYTF. The full variable domain, with the rest looked up from reference TRBV2 and TRBJ1-2, is EPEVTQTPSHQVTQMGQEVILRCVPISNHLYFYWYRQILGQKVEFLVSFYNNEISEKSEIFDDQFSVERPDGSNFTLKIRSTKLEDSAMYFCASSGESGTNYGYTFGSGTRLTVV.

This clone was observed once. The chain has TRBV15 and TRBJ2-1; a weak D match, TRBD2 (6 bases). The CDR3 extends over 14 amino acids. CDR1 is LNHNV and CDR2 is YYDKDF in the germline V gene (reference sequence). V lost 6 bases and J lost 6, with 15 bases in between. The CDR3 loop reads CATRLEGPSNEQFF. In DNA form, the CDR3 reads TGTGCCACCAGGTTGGAGGGCCCCAGCAATGAGCAGTTCTTC.

This chain links TRBV16 with TRBJ2-7, with D perhaps matching TRBD2 (5 bases). The germline V and J ends were trimmed by 2 bases and 1 base, with 12 bases remaining between them. CDR1 KGHSY and CDR2 FQNENV come from the germline V gene. CDR3 size: 15 residues. The CDR3 bases are TGTGCCAGCAGCCAAATGAGGGTCTCGTCCTACGAGCAGTACTTC. Its translation is CASSQMRVSSYEQYF.

The gene calls are TRBV7-3 and TRBJ2-1; 11 bases are a match to TRBD2. Germline V lookup: CDR1 SGHTA, CDR2 FQGTGA. V dropped 2 bases and J dropped 9; count of bases not matched to a gene: 6. The CDR3 is 15 residues long. CDR3 loop: CASSLLTSGTSEQFF. DNA for the CDR3: TGTGCCAGCAGCTTACTGACTAGCGGGACTAGTGAGCAGTTCTTC.

J is TRBJ2-7 and V is TRBV7-2, with 15 bases matching TRBD2. The CDR3 runs 18 residues. V trimming: 5 bases; J trimming: 1 base; junction bases outside the gene matches: 9. Germline CDR1 SGHTA, CDR2 FQGNSA. The CDR3 DNA is TGTGCCAGCAGCACAACCGGGACTAGCGGGAGGAAGTCCTACGAGCAGTACTTC. This translates into CASSTTGTSGRKSYEQYF.

The chain combines TRBV27 with TRBJ2-7; D perhaps matches TRBD1 (6 bases). The CDR3 extends over 14 amino acids. CDR1 and CDR2 (germline): MNHEY, SMNVEV (reference sequence). Trimming stripped 6 bases from V and 0 bases from J, with 12 bases between. CDR3 region: CASRRTAFSYEQYF. DNA of the CDR3: TGTGCCAGCAGGCGGACAGCATTCTCCTACGAGCAGTACTTC.

The chain links TRBV19 to TRBJ2-7, with 9 positions matching TRBD1. Looked up from germline, CDR1 is LNHDA and CDR2 is SQIVND (reference sequence). The CDR3 spans 14 residues. V lost 3 bases to trimming and J lost 3 bases; unmatched junction nucleotides: 3. The CDR3 is CASSIGTGYYEQYF. CDR3 in DNA: TGTGCCAGTAGTATCGGGACAGGGTACTACGAGCAGTACTTC.

The chain uses TRBV11-2 and TRBJ2-3; maybe TRBD2 (5 bases). The V gene's germline CDR1 is SGHAT and CDR2 FQNNGV. V gave up 5 bases and J gave up 0 bases, with 12 bases separating them. CDR3 size: 15 residues. CDR3 nucleotides: TGTGCCAGCAGCCCCGGGGTGGGTAGCACAGATACGCAGTATTTT. Protein: CASSPGVGSTDTQYF.

The chain combines TRBV6-5 with TRBJ2-7; 8 bases fit TRBD1. Germline V gene data show CDR1 as MNHEY and CDR2 as SVGAGI. This CDR3 comprises 14 residues. V dropped 2 bases and J dropped 4; count of bases not matched to a gene: 4. The CDR3 sequence: CASSYRRTGYEQYF. The DNA for the CDR3 is TGTGCCAGCAGTTACCGACGGACAGGGTACGAGCAGTACTTC.

This chain links TRBV9 with TRBJ2-7; tentative D call: TRBD1 (6 bases). Germline CDR1 reads SGDLS; CDR2 reads YYNGEE. CDR3 length: 14 residues. Trimming pared 0 bases from V and 6 bases from J, leaving 13 bases between. CDR3: CASSVAQGLAEQYF. The CDR3, as DNA: TGTGCCAGCAGCGTAGCTCAGGGGCTTGCCGAGCAGTACTTC.

The CDR3 sequence is CASSLTSGSTYEQYF. In DNA, the CDR3 is TGTGCCAGCAGCTTGACTAGCGGTTCTACCTACGAGCAGTACTTC. The rearrangement joins TRBV7-2 to TRBJ2-7; TRBD2 agrees at 9 bases. Germline V gives CDR1 SGHTA, CDR2 FQGNSA. Germline trimming cut 3 bases from V and 2 bases from J; bases unmatched to any gene: 5. This CDR3 has 15 amino acids.

J is TRBJ2-7 and V is TRBV18; the match to TRBD1 covers 7 bases. The V gene's germline CDR1 is KGHSH and CDR2 LQKENI. The CDR3 consists of 16 residues. The J segment lost 5 bases and the V segment lost 3 bases, leaving 13 bases of the junction unmatched. The CDR3 DNA follows: TGTGCCAGCTCACCTTCCGGGACAGTCACGGAGCACGAGCAGTACTTC. This translates into CASSPSGTVTEHEQYF.

The chain has TRBV5-1 and TRBJ2-6; D remains unclear. The germline V gene encodes CDR1 SGHRS and CDR2 YFSETQ. The CDR3 runs 18 residues. Trimming left V 0 bases short and J 0 bases short, with 13 bases between. CDR3 DNA: TGCGCCAGCAGCTTGGATCCAAACTTACTCTCTGGGGCCAACGTCCTGACTTTC. Translation gives CASSLDPNLLSGANVLTF.